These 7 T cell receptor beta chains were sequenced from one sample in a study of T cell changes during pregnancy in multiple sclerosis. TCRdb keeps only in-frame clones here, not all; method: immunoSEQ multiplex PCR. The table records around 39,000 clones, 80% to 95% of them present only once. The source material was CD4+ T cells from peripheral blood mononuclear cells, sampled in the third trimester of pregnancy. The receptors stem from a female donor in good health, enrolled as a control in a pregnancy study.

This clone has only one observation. The CDR3 DNA sequence: TGTGCCAGCAGCGGGGTGAGCGGGGGGGTATTGAGGGAGGACAATGAGCAGTTCTTC. Its protein product is CASSGVSGGVLREDNEQFF. The chain employs TRBV7-8 and TRBJ2-1; 10 nucleotides line up with TRBD2. Trimming took 5 bases from V and 5 from J; bases not matched to a gene: 18. The CDR3 is 19 residues long. Germline V lookup: CDR1 SGHVS, CDR2 FQNEAQ.

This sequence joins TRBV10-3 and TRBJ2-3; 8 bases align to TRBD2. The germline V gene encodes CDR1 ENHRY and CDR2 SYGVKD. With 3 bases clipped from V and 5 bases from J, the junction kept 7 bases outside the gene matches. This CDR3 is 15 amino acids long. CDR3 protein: CAISDVGGARDTQYF. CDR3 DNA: TGTGCCATCAGTGACGTCGGGGGGGCCCGAGATACGCAGTATTTT.

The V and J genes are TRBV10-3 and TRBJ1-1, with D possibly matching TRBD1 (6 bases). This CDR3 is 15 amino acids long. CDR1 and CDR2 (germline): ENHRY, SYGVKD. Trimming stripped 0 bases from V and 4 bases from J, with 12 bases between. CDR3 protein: CAISESAQGGTEAFF. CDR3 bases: TGTGCCATCAGTGAGTCTGCACAGGGTGGCACTGAAGCTTTCTTT.

CDR3 sequence: CASSLYRQGNEKLFF. The DNA of the CDR3 is TGTGCCAGCAGCTTATACCGACAGGGCAATGAAAAACTGTTTTTT. This chain uses TRBV7-9 with TRBJ1-4, with TRBD1 matching over 7 bases. J lost 5 bases, V lost 2 bases, and 5 bases had no gene match. This CDR3 region has 15 residues. The V gene's germline CDR1 is SEHNR and CDR2 FQNEAQ (reference sequence).

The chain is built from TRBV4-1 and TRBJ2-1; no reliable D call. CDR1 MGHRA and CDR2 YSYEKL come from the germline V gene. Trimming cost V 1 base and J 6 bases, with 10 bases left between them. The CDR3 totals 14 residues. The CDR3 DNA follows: TGCGCCAGCAGCCAAGTGGGCCAGCTCAATGAGCAGTTCTTC. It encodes CASSQVGQLNEQFF.

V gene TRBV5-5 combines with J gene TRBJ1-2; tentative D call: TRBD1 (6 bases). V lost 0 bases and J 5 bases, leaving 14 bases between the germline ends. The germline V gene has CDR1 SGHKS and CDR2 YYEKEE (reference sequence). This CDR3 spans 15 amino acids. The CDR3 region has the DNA TGTGCCAGCAGCTTGGAGGGGGGGACATCATATGGCTACACCTTC. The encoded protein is CASSLEGGTSYGYTF.

The CDR3 DNA is TGTGCCAGCAGCCTCGCGGGGACAGGGAACGAAAAACTGTTTTTT. Its translation is CASSLAGTGNEKLFF. The gene calls are TRBV7-2 and TRBJ1-4; 9 bases map to TRBD1. The V gene's germline CDR1 is SGHTA and CDR2 FQGNSA. The CDR3 covers 15 residues. V lost 5 bases, J lost 8 bases, and 9 bases stayed unmatched.